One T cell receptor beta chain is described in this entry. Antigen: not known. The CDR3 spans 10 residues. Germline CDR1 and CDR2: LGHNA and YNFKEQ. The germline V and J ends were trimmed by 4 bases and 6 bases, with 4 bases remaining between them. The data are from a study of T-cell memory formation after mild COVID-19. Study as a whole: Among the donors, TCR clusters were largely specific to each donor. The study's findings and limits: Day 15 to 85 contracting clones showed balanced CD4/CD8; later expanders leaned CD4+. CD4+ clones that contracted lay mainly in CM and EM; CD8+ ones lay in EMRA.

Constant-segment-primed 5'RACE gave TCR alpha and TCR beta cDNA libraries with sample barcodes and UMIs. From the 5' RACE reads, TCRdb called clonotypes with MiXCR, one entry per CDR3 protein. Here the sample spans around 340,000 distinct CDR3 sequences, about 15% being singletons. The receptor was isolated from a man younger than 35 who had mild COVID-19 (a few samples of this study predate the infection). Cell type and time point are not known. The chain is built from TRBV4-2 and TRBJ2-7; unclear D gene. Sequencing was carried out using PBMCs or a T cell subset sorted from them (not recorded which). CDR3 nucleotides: TGTGCCAGCAGCCCCGTCGAGCAGTACGTC. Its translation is CASSPVEQYV.